The clone carrying this T cell receptor (beta chain) was seen only a few times. Antigen unknown. Focal radiation was given together with CTLA-4 blockade (ipilimumab) to patients with chemo-refractory metastatic non-small-cell lung cancer. The data belong to a study of radiotherapy plus CTLA-4 blockade in lung cancer. Study conclusions and caveats: Reportedly, early blood T cell clone dynamics best predicted response, with interferon-beta. Peripheral blood showed expansion of tumor-derived TCR clones after radiotherapy and ipilimumab.

V gave up 5 bases and J gave up 6 bases; unmatched junction bases: 8. Germline V lookup: CDR1 MNHNY, CDR2 SVGAGI (reference sequence). The CDR3 loop spans 14 amino acids. The repertoire was sequenced with immunoSEQ multiplex PCR; TCRdb's copy has only in-frame clones and lacks some. The data contain roughly 76,000 clones, 70% to 80% of them singletons. The V gene is TRBV6-6, the J gene TRBJ2-7; 9 bases map to TRBD1. This TCR came from a human donor with non-small cell lung cancer whose response to radiotherapy plus ipilimumab could not be evaluated. Sequences were derived from peripheral blood, sampled from a patient treated with radiotherapy plus ipilimumab. The CDR3 DNA reads TGTGCCAGCAGTCCAACGGGACAGGGTTCCGAGCAGTACTTC. Translated: CASSPTGQGSEQYF.